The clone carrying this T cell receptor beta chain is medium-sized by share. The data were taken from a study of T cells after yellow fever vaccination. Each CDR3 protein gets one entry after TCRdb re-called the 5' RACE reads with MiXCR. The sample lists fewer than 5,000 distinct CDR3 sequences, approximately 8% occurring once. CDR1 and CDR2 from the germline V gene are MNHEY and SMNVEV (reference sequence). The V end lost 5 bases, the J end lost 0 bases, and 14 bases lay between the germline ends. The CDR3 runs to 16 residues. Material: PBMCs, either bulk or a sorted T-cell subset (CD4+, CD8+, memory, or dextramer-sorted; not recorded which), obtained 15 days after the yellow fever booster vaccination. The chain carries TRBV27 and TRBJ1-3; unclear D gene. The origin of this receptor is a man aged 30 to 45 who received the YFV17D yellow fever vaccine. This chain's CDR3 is CASSADGSFSGNTIYF. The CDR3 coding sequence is TGTGCCAGCAGTGCGGACGGATCTTTCTCTGGAAACACCATATATTTT.